Below are 31 T cell receptor beta chains sequenced from a single sample in a study of regulatory T cells in long-lasting Graves disease. The time point denotes: persistent/refractory GD, antithyroid drugs over 5 years with positive TRAb. From RNA extracted from PBMCs, the TCR library was made. For TCR beta, libraries came from iRepertoire HTBI primers and Arm-PCR of CDR3 regions. Via MiXCR, TCRdb re-called the multiplex PCR reads, giving one row per CDR3 protein. The sample has about 310,000 distinct CDR3 sequences, around 21% seen once. Sample: peripheral blood mononuclear cells (PBMCs), taken when the disease was refractory, from a patient treated with antithyroid drugs. Every receptor here comes from a female donor with Graves disease.

The J gene is TRBJ1-4, the V gene TRBV30, with TRBD1 matching 7 bases. Germline V gene lookup returns CDR1 GTSNPN and CDR2 SVGIG (reference sequence). V was clipped by 2 bases and J by 0 bases; unmatched bases: 12. The CDR3 consists of 18 residues. This CDR3 is CAWSSSREGAPTNEKLFF. CDR3 bases: TGTGCCTGGAGTTCTTCCCGTGAGGGGGCACCAACTAATGAAAAACTGTTTTTT.

Only a few counts were recorded for this clonotype. The chain couples TRBV7-3 to TRBJ2-2; D is ambiguous. Germline CDR1 and CDR2: SGHTA and FQGTGA. This CDR3 has 13 amino acids. V was shortened by 2 bases and J by 6 bases, with 7 bases between the two germline ends. CDR3 amino acids: CASSLSIAGELFF. In nucleotides, the CDR3 is TGTGCCAGCAGCTTATCCATCGCCGGGGAGCTGTTTTTT.

This clonotype was counted at least ten times. DNA for the CDR3: TGCGCCAACCCGGGGAACTATGGCTACACCTTC. Translation: CANPGNYGYTF. This sequence joins TRBV10-1 and TRBJ1-2; no definite D call. CDR3 length: 11 residues. The V end was cut by 10 bases, the J end by 2 bases, with 8 bases between. In germline, CDR1 is WNHNN, CDR2 SYGVQD (reference sequence).

In its sample, this clonotype was seen a few times. The V gene is TRBV7-9, the J gene TRBJ1-4; 9 nucleotides align to TRBD1. CDR1 SEHNR and CDR2 FQNEAQ come from the germline V gene (reference sequence). V was pared by 6 bases and J by 6 bases, with 5 bases of the junction left unmatched. The CDR3 is made up of 14 amino acids. The CDR3 here is CASRLTGGDEKLFF. In DNA, the CDR3 is TGTGCCAGCAGACTTACAGGGGGCGATGAAAAACTGTTTTTT.

This clonotype was picked up a small number of times. A much larger clone lies a single base off, so this may be a read error. This sequence joins TRBV28 and TRBJ1-1; D is uncertain. The CDR3 extends over 14 amino acids. The V gene's germline CDR1 is MDHEN and CDR2 SYDVKM. The chain's CDR3 is CVSSLVGQNTEAFF. In nucleotides, the CDR3 is TGTGTCAGCAGTTTGGTTGGGCAGAACACTGAAGCTTTCTTT.

This clonotype was detected only a few times. This chain links TRBV7-3 with TRBJ2-2; D gene ambiguous. Germline lookup yields CDR1 SGHTA and CDR2 FQGTGA. CDR3 length: 13 amino acids. Trimming took 3 bases from V and 7 from J, leaving 9 bases between them. The CDR3 loop reads CASSLILGGELFF. CDR3 DNA: TGTGCCAGCAGCTTGATCTTGGGCGGGGAGCTGTTTTTT.

The gene calls are TRBV6-1 and TRBJ2-7; TRBD2 matches 7 bases. Germline CDR1 MNHNS, CDR2 SASEGT. The CDR3 has 14 amino acids. The trim removed 6 bases at V and 2 bases at J, leaving 7 bases unmatched. The CDR3 sequence is CASRTTSRTYEQYF. The DNA for the CDR3 is TGTGCCAGCAGGACGACTAGCCGAACCTACGAGCAGTACTTC.

This clonotype has ten or more counts. The chain uses TRBV20-1 and TRBJ2-7; 10 nucleotides line up with TRBD2. Germline lookup yields CDR1 DFQATT and CDR2 SNEGSKA (reference sequence). The trim removed 0 bases at V and 6 bases at J, leaving 8 bases unmatched. This CDR3 contains 15 residues. The CDR3 nucleotides read TGCAGTGCTAGAGATCCGGCTAGCGGGAGTCTCGAGCAGTACTTC. This translates into CSARDPASGSLEQYF.

At least ten counts were recorded for this clonotype. The rearrangement uses TRBV5-1 and TRBJ1-2, with 7 bases identical to TRBD1. Germline CDR1 SGHRS, CDR2 YFSETQ. There are 13 residues in the CDR3. The trim removed 0 bases at V and 8 bases at J, leaving 4 bases unmatched. As DNA, the CDR3 is TGCGCCAGCAGCTTGGGACAGGGCACCGGCTACACCTTC. This translates into CASSLGQGTGYTF.

This clonotype was recorded many times. This chain uses TRBV28 with TRBJ2-5; 14 nucleotides agree with TRBD2. Germline CDR1 reads MDHEN; CDR2 reads SYDVKM. The CDR3 contains 16 residues. V trimming: 6 bases; J trimming: 4 bases; junction bases outside the gene matches: 7. CDR3 bases: TGTGCCAGCAGGAGACTAGCGGGAGGGCCGGGAGAGACCCAGTACTTC. This translates into CASRRLAGGPGETQYF.

The table lists this clonotype with many counts. The gene calls are TRBV10-3 and TRBJ1-1; D is unresolved. The V and J ends lost 0 bases and 1 base respectively, with 12 bases between them. The CDR3 contains 16 residues. In germline, CDR1 is ENHRY, CDR2 SYGVKD. The CDR3 sequence is CAISESGKGRNTEAFF. CDR3 nucleotides: TGTGCCATCAGTGAGTCGGGGAAGGGTAGGAACACTGAAGCTTTCTTT.

The V and J genes are TRBV12-3 or TRBV12-4 and TRBJ2-5, with D uncertain. The CDR3 contains 16 residues. Trimming took 3 bases from V and 3 from J, leaving 17 bases between them. CDR3 DNA sequence: TGTGCCAGCAGTTTTCGTATGGGGTCCCCTGAAGAGACCCAGTACTTC. It yields the protein CASSFRMGSPEETQYF.

This clonotype was found a few times. This chain connects TRBV6-1 to TRBJ2-7, with a tentative D call TRBD1 (5 bases). Trimming took 6 bases from V and 2 from J, leaving 8 bases between them. Germline V lookup: CDR1 MNHNS, CDR2 SASEGT. The CDR3 has 12 amino acids. CDR3 residues: CASRDTTYEQYF. Written as DNA, the CDR3 is TGTGCCAGCAGGGACACCACCTACGAGCAGTACTTC.

This chain links TRBV6-1 with TRBJ2-5, with D possibly matching TRBD2 (6 bases). In germline, CDR1 is MNHNS, CDR2 SASEGT. CDR3 length: 16 amino acids. The germline V and J ends were trimmed by 6 bases and 2 bases, with 19 bases remaining between them. In DNA form, the CDR3 reads TGTGCCAGCAGGGCCCCCCCGGGACTCGCACAAGAGACCCAGTACTTC. As protein: CASRAPPGLAQETQYF.

V is TRBV29-1 and J is TRBJ2-5; D call uncertain. Germline-derived CDR1 and CDR2 are SQVTM and ANQGSEA. V gave up 2 bases and J gave up 5 bases, with 6 bases separating them. CDR3 length equals 11 residues. CDR3 in DNA: TGCAGCGTTGAACTTGGGGAGACCCAGTACTTC. It encodes CSVELGETQYF. The variable domain in full, completed from reference TRBV29-1 and TRBJ2-5, reads SAVISQKPSRDICQRGTSLTIQCQVDSQVTMMFWYRQQPGQSLTLIATANQGSEATYESGFVIDKFPISRPNLTFSTLTVSNMSPEDSSIYLCSVELGETQYFGPGTRLLVL.

This chain connects TRBV12-3 or TRBV12-4 to TRBJ1-3; D not certain. Trimming shortened V by 9 bases and J by 0 bases, and 18 bases separated the two germline ends. The CDR3 spans 16 residues. Written as DNA, the CDR3 is TGTGCCAGTATCATTGAAACAGCACTCTCTGGAAACACCATATATTTT. This sequence encodes CASIIETALSGNTIYF.

This clonotype was counted at least ten times. V usage is TRBV20-1 and J usage is TRBJ2-2, with 8 bases that match TRBD2. J lost 1 base, V lost 6 bases, and 4 bases had no gene match. Germline CDR1 and CDR2: DFQATT and SNEGSKA (reference sequence). The CDR3 sequence is 14 residues long. This chain's CDR3 is CSASGRGNTGELFF. The CDR3 coding sequence is TGCAGTGCCAGCGGGAGAGGGAACACCGGGGAGCTGTTTTTT.

In regard to this clonotype: A read error is possible here, since a much larger clone lies one base away. The chain employs TRBV7-3 and TRBJ2-4, with 7 positions matching TRBD2. Looked up from germline, CDR1 is SGHTA and CDR2 is FQGTGA. This CDR3 has 19 amino acids. In DNA form, the CDR3 reads TGTGCCAGCAGCTTAGGCGGGGCAGGGTGGCGGGAGTCGAGAAACGTTCAGTACTTC. Encoded protein: CASSLGGAGWRESRNVQYF.

The V and J genes are TRBV19 and TRBJ2-6; D is unresolved. This CDR3 region has 16 residues. V lost 7 bases and J 0 bases, leaving 13 bases between the germline ends. Germline V gives CDR1 LNHDA, CDR2 SQIVND (reference sequence). CDR3 region: CASTMAVPSGANVLTF. In nucleotides, the CDR3 is TGTGCCAGTACCATGGCGGTCCCCTCTGGGGCCAACGTCCTGACTTTC.

This clonotype was picked up a small number of times. This rearrangement joins TRBV12-3 or TRBV12-4 to TRBJ1-1; D gene uncertain. V shed 5 bases and J shed 1 base, with 8 bases lying between them. The CDR3 is 13 amino acids. This CDR3 reads CASSVHQNTEAFF. DNA for the CDR3: TGTGCCAGCAGTGTACACCAGAACACTGAAGCTTTCTTT.

On this clonotype: This could be a read error, since a much larger clone is one nucleotide away. The chain carries TRBV13 and TRBJ2-5; D gene uncertain. Per germline, CDR1 PRHDT and CDR2 FYEKMQ (reference sequence). The CDR3 is 16 residues long. The CDR3 region has the DNA TGTGCCAGCAGCCCCGGTAGCAGTGGTGGGTCGGAGAACCAGTACTTC. It is translated as CASSPGSSGGSENQYF.

J is TRBJ2-1 and V is TRBV6-1; TRBD1 agrees at 8 bases. The CDR3 totals 17 residues. Unmatched junction bases numbered 14, after V lost 10 bases and J lost 0 bases. CDR1 is MNHNS and CDR2 is SASEGT in the germline V gene. This chain's CDR3 is CATHRQGHEASYNEQFF. The CDR3 DNA follows: TGTGCCACCCATAGACAGGGGCACGAAGCCTCCTACAATGAGCAGTTCTTC.

This clonotype occurred a few times. The chain's CDR3 is CAWGQGRGLQETQYF. In nucleotides, the CDR3 is TGTGCCTGGGGACAGGGCCGGGGGTTACAAGAGACCCAGTACTTC. The chain recombines TRBV30 with TRBJ2-5; 8 bases fit TRBD1. The length of the CDR3 is 15 residues. Germline assignment: CDR1 GTSNPN and CDR2 SVGIG (reference sequence). Losses at the gene ends were 5 bases for V and 2 bases for J; bases not matched to a gene: 10.

This clonotype was seen many times. The chain joins TRBV7-2 to TRBJ2-7; tentatively, D is TRBD1 (6 bases). The V end lost 1 base, the J end lost 3 bases, and 13 bases lay between the germline ends. The CDR3 totals 15 residues. The germline CDR1 and CDR2 sequences are SGHTA and FQGNSA. The CDR3 coding sequence is TGTGCCAGCAGCTTAGGATCTCAGGGGATCTACGAGCAGTACTTC. It translates to CASSLGSQGIYEQYF.

Many counts were recorded for this clonotype. V gene TRBV3-1 combines with J gene TRBJ1-1, with TRBD1 matching over 11 bases. The germline V gene has CDR1 LGHDT and CDR2 YNNKEL (reference sequence). The CDR3 length is 14 residues. V was clipped by 5 bases and J by 5 bases; unmatched bases: 4. The CDR3 sequence is CASSSGQGATEAFF. For the CDR3, the DNA is TGTGCCAGCAGCTCAGGACAGGGGGCAACTGAAGCTTTCTTT.

Comment on this clonotype: This could be a read error, since a much larger clone is one nucleotide away. The V and J genes are TRBV11-2 and TRBJ2-7; 11 bases are shared with TRBD2. J was trimmed by 2 bases and V by 2 bases; bases with no gene match: 5. CDR1 is SGHAT and CDR2 is FQNNGV in the germline V gene. CDR3 length: 16 amino acids. Here the CDR3 DNA reads TGTGCCAGCAGCTTACTAGCGGGAGGCATCCCCTACGAGCAGTACTTC. Protein sequence: CASSLLAGGIPYEQYF.

This clonotype was counted a few times. V gene TRBV24-1 combines with J gene TRBJ2-7; D perhaps matches TRBD2 (6 bases). The V gene's germline CDR1 is KGHDR and CDR2 SFDVKD. V lost 4 bases to trimming and J lost 2 bases, with 8 bases between them. This CDR3 comprises 13 residues. The chain's CDR3 is CATSEEGTYEQYF. In DNA, the CDR3 is TGTGCCACCAGTGAGGAGGGGACCTACGAGCAGTACTTC.

The chain's CDR3 is CASKTPRDSLEKLFF. The CDR3 nucleotides read TGTGCCAGTAAGACCCCCCGGGACAGTCTTGAAAAACTGTTTTTT. The chain uses TRBV19 and TRBJ1-4; 7 bases are a match to TRBD1. The CDR3 length is 15 residues. The germline V gene encodes CDR1 LNHDA and CDR2 SQIVND (reference sequence). V lost 7 bases and J lost 7; bases outside the gene matches: 12.

At least ten counts were recorded for this clonotype. This chain joins TRBV7-2 and TRBJ2-7; 11 nucleotides line up with TRBD1. The CDR3 length is 15 residues. From germline, CDR1 is SGHTA and CDR2 FQGNSA. J lost 6 bases, V lost 5 bases, and 9 bases had no gene match. CDR3 coding DNA: TGTGCCAGCAGCGCCTCCTCCGGGACAGGGGGCGAGCAGTACTTC. Translation gives CASSASSGTGGEQYF. Together with reference TRBV7-2 and TRBJ2-7, the CDR3 gives the full variable domain: GAGVSQSPSNKVTEKGKDVELRCDPISGHTALYWYRQSLGQGLEFLIYFQGNSAPDKSGLPSDRFSAERTGGSVSTLTIQRTQQEDSAVYLCASSASSGTGGEQYFGPGTRLTVT.

Worth noting for this clonotype: This may be a read error, as it is one base from a much larger clone. The V call is TRBV6-2 or TRBV6-3, the J call TRBJ1-2; D call uncertain. The CDR3 consists of 13 residues. Germline CDR1 is MNHEY and CDR2 is SVGEGT. The CDR3 DNA sequence: TGTGCCAGCACGTCCCAGGCGGGCGGAGGCTACGCCTTC. Translated: CASTSQAGGGYAF.

With regard to this clonotype: Just one base apart from a much larger clone, this may be a read error. The chain couples TRBV13 to TRBJ1-1; 7 bases line up with TRBD1. Trimming removed 11 bases from V and 4 bases from J; junction bases left unmatched: 10. The CDR3 is 13 amino acids. Germline CDR1 PRHDT, CDR2 FYEKMQ (reference sequence). The DNA for the CDR3 is TGTGCCGGCCACGACAGGGTCCGCACTGAAGCTTTCTTT. Amino acid sequence: CAGHDRVRTEAFF.